The next 22 T cell receptor beta chains were all read from a single sample in a study of T cells in Graves' hyperthyroidism and ophthalmopathy. Amplification of TCR beta CDR3 regions was performed using RNA transcripts as template. The HTBI primer set served for first-round RT-PCR of the TCR CDR3. TCRdb recomputed calls from the multiplex PCR reads with MiXCR, one row per CDR3 protein. The table lists 600,000 to 750,000 distinct CDR3 sequences, roughly 17% of them singletons. Sequencing was performed on blood. These receptors were taken from a middle-aged man with Graves' hyperthyroidism.

This clonotype has more than one count but fewer than ten. This chain connects TRBV5-5 to TRBJ2-7; 9 bases align to TRBD2. This CDR3 spans 16 amino acids. V was clipped by 0 bases and J by 2 bases; unmatched bases: 6. Germline CDR1 reads SGHKS; CDR2 reads YYEKEE (reference sequence). The CDR3 nucleotides read TGTGCCAGCAGCTTGGCTAGCGGGACGTTTGCCTACGAGCAGTACTTC. Its protein product is CASSLASGTFAYEQYF.

V gene TRBV6-5 combines with J gene TRBJ2-7; the D gene is possibly TRBD1 (6 bases). CDR1 is MNHEY and CDR2 is SVGAGI in the germline V gene. V was trimmed by 0 bases and J by 4 bases, leaving 19 bases between them. The CDR3 totals 17 residues. In DNA, the CDR3 is TGTGCCAGCAGTTACTCTTCCGGGGACACGAAGTTTTACGAGCAGTACTTC. Its translation: CASSYSSGDTKFYEQYF.

This clonotype was counted many times. V usage is TRBV12-3 or TRBV12-4 and J usage is TRBJ1-6; the D is unclear. The CDR3 spans 12 residues. Trimming left V 3 bases short and J 7 bases short, with 4 bases between. The CDR3 coding sequence is TGTGCCAGCAGTTTCAGGAATTCACCCCTCCACTTT. Translated, it gives CASSFRNSPLHF.

The chain joins TRBV12-3 or TRBV12-4 to TRBJ1-1; a possible D gene is TRBD1 (5 bases). With 2 bases removed from V and 6 bases from J, the gap between germline ends came to 13 bases. The CDR3 sequence is 14 residues long. For the CDR3, the DNA is TGTGCCAGCAGTTTAACAGGTCCGAGGGCTGAAGCTTTCTTT. Translated, it gives CASSLTGPRAEAFF.

This clonotype was detected many times. The rearrangement links TRBV10-3 to TRBJ2-7; D call uncertain. There are 12 residues in the CDR3. V was shortened by 9 bases and J by 0 bases, with 9 bases between the two germline ends. Germline V gene lookup returns CDR1 ENHRY and CDR2 SYGVKD. The CDR3 sequence: CAMAPSSYEQYF. CDR3 nucleotide sequence: TGTGCCATGGCTCCGAGCTCCTACGAGCAGTACTTC.

On this clonotype itself: A much larger clone sits a single nucleotide away, making a read error possible. The V gene is TRBV12-3 or TRBV12-4, the J gene TRBJ1-1; D not resolved. The CDR3 is 13 amino acids. CDR3 sequence: CASRTTRRTEALF. The DNA for the CDR3 is TGTGCCAGCAGGACGACCCGGCGGACTGAAGCTCTCTTT.

This clonotype was seen ten or more times. The genes are TRBV2 and TRBJ2-1, with TRBD2 matching over 8 bases. V gave up 11 bases and J gave up 7 bases; unmatched junction bases: 10. CDR1 SNHLY and CDR2 FYNNEI come from the germline V gene. This CDR3 contains 13 residues. The CDR3 DNA follows: TGTGCCGGTCACTTAGCGGGACGGAATGAGCAGTTCTTC. Its translation is CAGHLAGRNEQFF.

A few counts support this clonotype. The chain joins TRBV6-1 to TRBJ1-2, with 10 bases aligning to TRBD1. After removal of 6 bases from V and 1 base from J, the junction contained 5 bases not matched to a gene. CDR1 is MNHNS, CDR2 SASEGT, per germline. The CDR3 has 15 amino acids. The CDR3 nucleotides are TGTGCCAGCAGACCCGGACAGGGGGATAACTATGGCTACACCTTC. This gives the protein CASRPGQGDNYGYTF.

This chain uses TRBV12-3 or TRBV12-4 with TRBJ1-5, with TRBD1 matching over 7 bases. The V and J ends lost 6 bases and 4 bases, in that order; junction bases with no gene match: 6. The length of the CDR3 is 14 residues. CDR3 sequence (DNA): TGTGCCAGCAGGCTGGGACAGACTAATCAGCCCCAGCATTTT. As protein: CASRLGQTNQPQHF.

The gene calls are TRBV29-1 and TRBJ2-3, with 11 nucleotides matching TRBD2. Germline trimming cut 7 bases from V and 2 bases from J; bases unmatched to any gene: 14. Germline V gene lookup returns CDR1 SQVTM and CDR2 ANQGSEA. The CDR3 runs to 17 residues. This chain's CDR3 is CSATGLAGPKPTDTQYF. CDR3 nucleotide sequence: TGCAGCGCAACCGGACTAGCGGGCCCTAAACCCACAGATACGCAGTATTTT.

This clonotype was recorded at least ten times. The CDR3 here is CASGSLGVAETQYF. The DNA of the CDR3 is TGTGCCAGCGGATCATTGGGGGTGGCGGAGACCCAGTACTTC. The gene calls are TRBV7-9 and TRBJ2-5; D is perhaps TRBD1 or TRBD2 (5 bases each). Germline-derived CDR1 and CDR2 are SEHNR and FQNEAQ (reference sequence). The CDR3 length is 14 residues. V lost 8 bases, J lost 5 bases, and 18 bases lay in between.

This clonotype occurred many times. This sequence joins TRBV11-2 and TRBJ1-1; D is perhaps TRBD1 (5 bases). Deletions cut 5 bases from V and 5 bases from J, with 12 bases between. The CDR3 consists of 13 residues. Germline CDR1 SGHAT, CDR2 FQNNGV. The CDR3 DNA reads TGTGCCAGCAGCGTCGACCAGGGAACTGAAGCTTTCTTT. This translates into CASSVDQGTEAFF.

V gene TRBV27 combines with J gene TRBJ2-1, with TRBD2 as a possible D gene (6 bases). Germline values: CDR1 MNHEY, CDR2 SMNVEV (reference sequence). Trimming removed 4 bases from V and 8 bases from J, with 27 bases in between. This CDR3 is built from 18 residues. CDR3 bases: TGTGCCAGCAGTTCGGGGGACCGTGCTTCTACCGGTGTCGATGAGCAGTTCTTC. Its protein is CASSSGDRASTGVDEQFF.

This clonotype was counted ten times or more. J is TRBJ2-7 and V is TRBV19, with D possibly TRBD1 on 6 matching bases. Germline V gives CDR1 LNHDA, CDR2 SQIVND (reference sequence). V lost 1 base, J lost 3 bases, and 13 bases lay in between. The CDR3 has 15 amino acids. CDR3 loop: CASSIGPTGNYEQYF. CDR3 nucleotides: TGTGCCAGTAGTATAGGACCTACAGGGAACTACGAGCAGTACTTC. Based on the CDR3 plus reference TRBV19 and TRBJ2-7, the full variable domain is DGGITQSPKYLFRKEGQNVTLSCEQNLNHDAMYWYRQDPGQGLRLIYYSQIVNDFQKGDIAEGYSVSREKKESFPLTVTSAQKNPTAFYLCASSIGPTGNYEQYFGPGTRLTVT.

This clonotype was observed a few times. The chain combines TRBV19 with TRBJ1-1, with unresolved D. Germline CDR1 reads LNHDA; CDR2 reads SQIVND (reference sequence). The V end was cut by 5 bases, the J end by 0 bases, with 10 bases between. This CDR3 has 14 residues. For the CDR3, the DNA is TGTGCCAGTAGTTCGAGGGAGATGAACACTGAAGCTTTCTTT. Amino acid sequence: CASSSREMNTEAFF.

At least ten counts were recorded for this clonotype. The chain carries TRBV28 and TRBJ1-5; TRBD1 agrees at 7 bases. The V gene's germline CDR1 is MDHEN and CDR2 SYDVKM. The CDR3 spans 18 residues. V was clipped by 2 bases and J by 5 bases; unmatched bases: 15. The CDR3 nucleotides are TGTGCCAGCAGTTTACGAAGTCGAGGTGGAGGGGGCTATCAGCCCCAGCATTTT. As protein: CASSLRSRGGGGYQPQHF.

V usage is TRBV7-9 and J usage is TRBJ2-7; 11 bases are a match to TRBD1. The length of the CDR3 is 14 residues. Trimming cost V 5 bases and J 4 bases; bases outside gene matches: 4. The germline V gene encodes CDR1 SEHNR and CDR2 FQNEAQ (reference sequence). The CDR3 loop is CASSLDRGLYEQYF. For the CDR3, the DNA is TGTGCCAGCAGCCTGGACAGGGGGCTATACGAGCAGTACTTC.

This clonotype came up many times. The chain links TRBV6-1 to TRBJ2-7; the D is unclear. The CDR3 loop spans 12 amino acids. Trimming took off 2 bases at V and 3 bases at J, with 5 bases between the two ends. CDR1 is MNHNS and CDR2 is SASEGT in the germline V gene. CDR3 sequence reads: CASSERRYEQYF. In DNA form, the CDR3 reads TGTGCCAGCAGTGAAAGGCGCTACGAGCAGTACTTC.

There are a few counts of this clonotype. The chain carries TRBV6-1 and TRBJ2-5; 8 positions agree with TRBD2. The J segment lost 14 bases and the V segment lost 7 bases, leaving 21 bases of the junction unmatched. The CDR3 runs to 15 residues. Germline V gives CDR1 MNHNS, CDR2 SASEGT. The CDR3: CASINHGGAEGVTYF. CDR3 in DNA: TGTGCCAGCATCAACCACGGGGGGGCGGAGGGGGTTACCTACTTC.

The sample holds many counts of this clonotype. The rearrangement joins TRBV28 to TRBJ2-3; no definite D call. CDR1 is MDHEN, CDR2 SYDVKM, per germline. The CDR3 sequence is 13 residues long. The V end lost 4 bases, the J end lost 6 bases, and 11 bases lay between the germline ends. CDR3 sequence reads: CASSSPMMDTQYF. Written as DNA, the CDR3 is TGTGCCAGCAGTTCGCCCATGATGGATACGCAGTATTTT.

The rearrangement links TRBV7-2 to TRBJ2-3; 8 bases are a match to TRBD2. Germline values: CDR1 SGHTA, CDR2 FQGNSA. J lost 3 bases, V lost 2 bases, and 10 bases had no gene match. There are 17 residues in the CDR3. This CDR3 is CASSLRGSGKSTDTQYF. CDR3 DNA sequence: TGTGCCAGCAGCTTACGAGGTAGCGGGAAGTCTACAGATACGCAGTATTTT.

This clonotype has a count of ten or more. V usage is TRBV6-9 and J usage is TRBJ1-3; D is perhaps TRBD1 (5 bases). The germline V gene encodes CDR1 MNHGY and CDR2 SVAAGI. CDR3 length equals 16 residues. V was clipped by 3 bases and J by 0 bases, with 12 bases between them. CDR3 residues: CASSYRQRRSGNTIYF. CDR3 in DNA: TGTGCCAGCAGTTACCGACAGCGCCGCTCTGGAAACACCATATATTTT.